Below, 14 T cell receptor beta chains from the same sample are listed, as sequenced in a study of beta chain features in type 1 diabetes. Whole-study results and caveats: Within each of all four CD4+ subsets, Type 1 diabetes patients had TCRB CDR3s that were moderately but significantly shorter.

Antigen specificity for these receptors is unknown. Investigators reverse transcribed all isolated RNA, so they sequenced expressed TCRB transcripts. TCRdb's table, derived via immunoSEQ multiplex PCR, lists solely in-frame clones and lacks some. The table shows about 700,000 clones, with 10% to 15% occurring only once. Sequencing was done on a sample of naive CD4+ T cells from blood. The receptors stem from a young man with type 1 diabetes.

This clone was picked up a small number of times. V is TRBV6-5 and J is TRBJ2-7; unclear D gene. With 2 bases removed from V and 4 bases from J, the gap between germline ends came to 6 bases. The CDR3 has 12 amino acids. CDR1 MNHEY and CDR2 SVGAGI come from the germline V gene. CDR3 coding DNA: TGTGCCAGCAGTTACGGCGAATACGAGCAGTACTTC. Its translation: CASSYGEYEQYF.

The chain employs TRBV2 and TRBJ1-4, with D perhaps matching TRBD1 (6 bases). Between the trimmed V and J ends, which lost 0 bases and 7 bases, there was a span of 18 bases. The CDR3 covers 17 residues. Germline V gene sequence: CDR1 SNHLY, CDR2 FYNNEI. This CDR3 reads CASSEASLGAGGEKLFF. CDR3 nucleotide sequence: TGTGCCAGCAGTGAAGCCAGCCTGGGGGCGGGTGGTGAAAAACTGTTTTTT. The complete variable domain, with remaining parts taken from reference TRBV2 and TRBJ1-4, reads EPEVTQTPSHQVTQMGQEVILRCVPISNHLYFYWYRQILGQKVEFLVSFYNNEISEKSEIFDDQFSVERPDGSNFTLKIRSTKLEDSAMYFCASSEASLGAGGEKLFFGSGTQLSVL.

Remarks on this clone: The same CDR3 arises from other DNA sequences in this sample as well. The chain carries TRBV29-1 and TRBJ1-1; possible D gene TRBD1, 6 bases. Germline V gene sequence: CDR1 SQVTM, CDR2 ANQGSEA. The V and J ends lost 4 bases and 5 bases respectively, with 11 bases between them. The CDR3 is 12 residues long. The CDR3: CSVVPGETEAFF. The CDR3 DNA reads TGCAGCGTTGTTCCAGGGGAAACTGAAGCTTTCTTT.

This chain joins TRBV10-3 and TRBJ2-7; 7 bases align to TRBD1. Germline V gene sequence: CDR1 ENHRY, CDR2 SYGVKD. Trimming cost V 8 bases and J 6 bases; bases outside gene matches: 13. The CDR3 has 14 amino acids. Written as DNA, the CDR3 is TGTGCCATCCAGTCGGGACAGTTCTTGGGCGAGCAGTACTTC. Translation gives CAIQSGQFLGEQYF.

CDR3 sequence reads: CASRAHGDQPQHF. CDR3 nucleotide sequence: TGTGCCAGCAGGGCTCATGGCGATCAGCCCCAGCATTTT. The V and J genes are TRBV6-5 and TRBJ1-5; D is undetermined. Trimming took off 6 bases at V and 5 bases at J, with 11 bases between the two ends. CDR3 length: 13 amino acids. Germline CDR1 MNHEY, CDR2 SVGAGI.

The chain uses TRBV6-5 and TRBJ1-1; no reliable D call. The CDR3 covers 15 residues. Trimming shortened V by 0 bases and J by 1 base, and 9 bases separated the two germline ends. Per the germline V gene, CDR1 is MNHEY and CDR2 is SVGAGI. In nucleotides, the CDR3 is TGTGCCAGCAGTTACTCGAGGGATCGGAACACTGAAGCTTTCTTT. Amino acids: CASSYSRDRNTEAFF.

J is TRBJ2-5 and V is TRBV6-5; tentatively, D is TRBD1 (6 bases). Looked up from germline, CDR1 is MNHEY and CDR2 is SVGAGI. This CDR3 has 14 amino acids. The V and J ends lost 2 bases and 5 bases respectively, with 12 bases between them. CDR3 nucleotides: TGTGCCAGCAGTTACGGGGCAGGGGTGGAGACCCAGTACTTC. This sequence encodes CASSYGAGVETQYF.

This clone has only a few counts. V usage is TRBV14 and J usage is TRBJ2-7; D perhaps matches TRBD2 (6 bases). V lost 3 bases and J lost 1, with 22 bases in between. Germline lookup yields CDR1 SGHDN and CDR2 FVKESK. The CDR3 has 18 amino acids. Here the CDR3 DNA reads TGTGCCAGCAGCCATCGAACAGCGGGCACATGGACGTCCTACGAGCAGTACTTC. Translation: CASSHRTAGTWTSYEQYF.

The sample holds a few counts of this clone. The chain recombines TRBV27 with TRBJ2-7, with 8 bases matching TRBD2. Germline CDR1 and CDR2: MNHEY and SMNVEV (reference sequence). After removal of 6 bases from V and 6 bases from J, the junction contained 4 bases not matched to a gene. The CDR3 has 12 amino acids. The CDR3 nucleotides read TGTGCCAGCAGGGGCCGGGGGGGCGAGCAGTACTTC. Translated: CASRGRGGEQYF.

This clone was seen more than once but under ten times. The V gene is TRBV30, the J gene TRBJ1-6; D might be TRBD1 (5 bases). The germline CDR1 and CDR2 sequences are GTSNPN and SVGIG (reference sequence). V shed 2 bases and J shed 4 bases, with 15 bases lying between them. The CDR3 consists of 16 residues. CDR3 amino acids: CAWSLGQGGYNSPLHF. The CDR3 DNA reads TGTGCCTGGAGTCTGGGGCAGGGTGGTTATAATTCACCCCTCCACTTT. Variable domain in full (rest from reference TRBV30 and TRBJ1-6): SQTIHQWPATLVQPVGSPLSLECTVEGTSNPNLYWYRQAAGRGLQLLFYSVGIGQISSEVPQNLSASRPQDRQFILSSKKLLLSDSGFYLCAWSLGQGGYNSPLHFGNGTRLTVT.

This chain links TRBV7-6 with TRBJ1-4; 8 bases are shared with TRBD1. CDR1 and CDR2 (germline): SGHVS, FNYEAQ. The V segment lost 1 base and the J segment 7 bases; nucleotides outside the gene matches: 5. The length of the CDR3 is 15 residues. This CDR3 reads CASSLGMGQVEKLFF. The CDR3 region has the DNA TGTGCCAGCAGCTTAGGAATGGGACAGGTTGAAAAACTGTTTTTT. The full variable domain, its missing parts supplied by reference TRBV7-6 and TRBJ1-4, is GAGVSQSPRYKVTKRGQDVALRCDPISGHVSLYWYRQALGQGPEFLTYFNYEAQQDKSGLPNDRFSAERPEGSISTLTIQRTEQRDSAMYRCASSLGMGQVEKLFFGSGTQLSVL.

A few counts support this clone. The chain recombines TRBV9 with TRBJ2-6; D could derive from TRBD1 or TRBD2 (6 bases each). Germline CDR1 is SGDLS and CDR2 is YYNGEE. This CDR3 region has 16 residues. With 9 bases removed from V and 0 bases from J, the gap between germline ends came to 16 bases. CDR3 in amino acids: CATAAGHSSGANVLTF. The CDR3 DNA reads TGTGCCACCGCCGCGGGACACAGCTCTGGGGCCAACGTCCTGACTTTC.

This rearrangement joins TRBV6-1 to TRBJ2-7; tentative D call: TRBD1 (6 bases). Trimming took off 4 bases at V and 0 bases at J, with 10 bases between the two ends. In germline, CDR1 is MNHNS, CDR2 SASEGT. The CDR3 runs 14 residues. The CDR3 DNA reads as TGTGCCAGCAGTGTATGGGACAACTCCTACGAGCAGTACTTC. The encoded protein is CASSVWDNSYEQYF.

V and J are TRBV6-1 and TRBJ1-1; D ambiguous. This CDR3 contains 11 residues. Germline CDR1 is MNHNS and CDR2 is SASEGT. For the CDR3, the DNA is TGTGTCGTATGGAAGAACACTGAAGCTTTCTTT. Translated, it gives CVVWKNTEAFF.